This TCR beta chain was sequenced for a study of T cell responses to AZD1222 COVID-19 vaccine. Study-level results: Close to half of all spike-specific TCRs reportedly target regions of the variants that are unmutated. Every sample of the repertoires postdated the peak T cell response. Mostly white British, mostly female donors; authors suggested clonal diversity may be underestimated.

Here immunoSEQ multiplex PCR was the method, and the copy in TCRdb shows in-frame clones only, minus some. This table holds roughly 96,000 clones, 90% found once. Germline V gene lookup returns CDR1 LGHDT and CDR2 YNNKEL (reference sequence). V dropped 4 bases and J dropped 3; count of bases not matched to a gene: 6. The CDR3 covers 15 residues. Concerning this clone itself: Its specificity is unknown.

V is TRBV3-1 (or the pseudogene TRBV3-2) and J is TRBJ2-1; 7 positions agree with TRBD2. The input for sequencing was peripheral blood, taken on day 0 of AZD1222 vaccination. This clonotype was obtained from an adult in good health. The CDR3 is CASSPLARHYNEQFF. CDR3 in DNA: TGTGCCAGCAGCCCACTAGCGAGACACTACAATGAGCAGTTCTTC.